The 28 T cell receptor beta chains below all came from one sample that was sequenced in a study of identical twins. One entry per CDR3 protein, called by TCRdb with MiXCR from the 5' RACE reads. The data show about 520,000 distinct CDR3 sequences, with about 20% seen just once and under 0.95% held by the top ten. These same data were also listed under a study on T cells expressing NK-cell markers.

The sequenced sample was CD4+ T cells sorted from blood. The receptors were sampled from a woman between 18 and 29 years old in good health.

V gene TRBV15 combines with J gene TRBJ2-1; D might be TRBD2 (6 bases). The CDR3 has 20 amino acids. Germline V gene data show CDR1 as LNHNV and CDR2 as YYDKDF (reference sequence). The V and J ends lost 0 bases and 2 bases respectively, with 23 bases between them. The CDR3 DNA sequence: TGTGCCACCAGCAGAGATAGGACTCCGACTGGACTACGTCCCTACAATGAGCAGTTCTTC. Translated: CATSRDRTPTGLRPYNEQFF.

This clonotype was observed a handful of times. This chain connects TRBV6-1 to TRBJ1-1; no clear D gene. The V end lost 0 bases, the J end lost 8 bases, and 19 bases lay between the germline ends. Germline lookup yields CDR1 MNHNS and CDR2 SASEGT. The CDR3 is 16 residues long. The CDR3 DNA reads as TGTGCCAGCAGTGAAGCGCAAAGGCACTGGGCGGTCGAAGCTTTCTTT. Amino acids: CASSEAQRHWAVEAFF.

The chain has TRBV25-1 and TRBJ1-2; 7 positions match TRBD1. Unmatched junction bases numbered 7, after V lost 4 bases and J lost 8 bases. Per the germline V gene, CDR1 is MGHDK and CDR2 is SYGVNS. This CDR3 spans 13 amino acids. The CDR3 loop is CASSVPGTEGYTF. The CDR3 DNA reads TGTGCCAGCAGTGTCCCCGGGACAGAAGGCTACACCTTC.

This chain connects TRBV20-1 to TRBJ2-7; 12 bases fit TRBD2. The germline gives CDR1 DFQATT, CDR2 SNEGSKA (reference sequence). CDR3 length: 18 amino acids. V lost 3 bases, J lost 2 bases, and 14 bases stayed unmatched. The DNA for the CDR3 is TGCAGTGCTAGTGAGGTCCCCTCTAGCGGGAGGGATACCTACGAGCAGTACTTC. The encoded protein is CSASEVPSSGRDTYEQYF.

This clonotype was counted between two and nine times. The chain uses TRBV5-1 and TRBJ2-7; 10 nucleotides match TRBD1. J gave up 5 bases and V 5 bases, and 10 bases lay outside the gene matches. Germline V gene data show CDR1 as SGHRS and CDR2 as YFSETQ. The CDR3 runs to 15 residues. Here the CDR3 reads CASRLPGQGPHEQYF. The CDR3 nucleotides are TGCGCCAGCAGACTGCCGGGACAGGGGCCCCACGAGCAGTACTTC.

This clonotype came up a few times. The rearrangement joins TRBV20-1 to TRBJ2-3; 13 bases are a match to TRBD2. Germline loops: CDR1 DFQATT, CDR2 SNEGSKA (reference sequence). This CDR3 comprises 17 residues. The V gene end was trimmed by 0 bases and the J gene end by 2 bases; junction bases not matched to a gene: 5. CDR3 in amino acids: CSARDPGLAGNTDTQYF. CDR3 nucleotides: TGCAGTGCTAGAGACCCGGGACTAGCGGGAAACACAGATACGCAGTATTTT.

V is TRBV4-1 and J is TRBJ2-2, with D possibly being TRBD2 (6 bases). Trimming pared 1 base from V and 4 bases from J, leaving 16 bases between. The CDR3 is made up of 17 amino acids. Germline lookup yields CDR1 MGHRA and CDR2 YSYEKL. CDR3 in amino acids: CASSQGRTGVPTGELFF. CDR3 nucleotide sequence: TGCGCCAGCAGCCAAGGGAGGACGGGAGTACCCACCGGGGAGCTGTTTTTT.

The chain couples TRBV5-6 to TRBJ2-2; possible D gene TRBD2, 5 bases. Germline loops: CDR1 SGHDT, CDR2 YYEEEE. The CDR3 runs to 13 residues. Trimming left V 2 bases short and J 7 bases short, with 9 bases between. CDR3 in DNA: TGTGCCAGCAGCTTCTGGAGCGGCGGGGAGCTGTTTTTT. Amino acids: CASSFWSGGELFF.

This clonotype was picked up a small number of times. This chain links TRBV20-1 with TRBJ2-7; no clear D gene. This CDR3 region has 14 residues. Germline CDR1 and CDR2: DFQATT and SNEGSKA (reference sequence). V was shortened by 4 bases and J by 6 bases, with 19 bases between the two germline ends. The CDR3 nucleotides are TGCAGTGCTATCCTCGGGCGGACCGCCTTCGAGCAGTACTTC. Translation gives CSAILGRTAFEQYF.

The rearrangement links TRBV5-1 to TRBJ2-3, with 10 nucleotides matching TRBD2. The trim removed 3 bases at V and 4 bases at J, leaving 2 bases unmatched. The length of the CDR3 is 14 residues. From germline, CDR1 is SGHRS and CDR2 YFSETQ. In nucleotides, the CDR3 is TGCGCCAGCAGCTCCGGGACTAGCGCAGATACGCAGTATTTT. Its protein is CASSSGTSADTQYF.

V usage is TRBV20-1 and J usage is TRBJ2-5; D remains ambiguous. The ends were cut back, 5 bases at V and 1 base at J, with 5 bases in the middle. CDR1 is DFQATT, CDR2 SNEGSKA, per germline (reference sequence). The CDR3 has 11 amino acids. The CDR3 region has the DNA TGCAGTGCTTTGTTCCAAGAGACCCAGTACTTC. Translation: CSALFQETQYF.

In nucleotides, the CDR3 is TGCAGTGCTAGGGCTCTAGCGGGAGGGGGGGATGAGCAGTTCTTC. It specifies CSARALAGGGDEQFF. V gene TRBV20-1 combines with J gene TRBJ2-1; TRBD2 agrees at 12 bases. V lost 3 bases to trimming and J lost 8 bases; unmatched junction nucleotides: 8. Looked up from germline, CDR1 is DFQATT and CDR2 is SNEGSKA (reference sequence). The CDR3 is 15 residues long.

This chain links TRBV6-5 with TRBJ2-1, with D maybe TRBD1 (5 bases). Germline V lookup: CDR1 MNHEY, CDR2 SVGAGI. The CDR3 loop spans 14 amino acids. Trimming took off 0 bases at V and 8 bases at J, with 11 bases between the two ends. CDR3 nucleotides: TGTGCCAGCAGTTACTCGACCTGGGGCGATGAGCAGTTCTTC. Its protein is CASSYSTWGDEQFF.

This clonotype has only a few counts. The V call is TRBV20-1, the J call TRBJ2-7; D gene uncertain. The CDR3 contains 14 residues. V lost 3 bases and J lost 2, with 14 bases in between. Looked up from germline, CDR1 is DFQATT and CDR2 is SNEGSKA (reference sequence). The CDR3 loop is CSARVPTPPYEQYF. CDR3 nucleotide sequence: TGCAGTGCTAGGGTGCCGACTCCCCCCTACGAGCAGTACTTC.

The chain couples TRBV7-2 to TRBJ2-3; D is perhaps TRBD2 (5 bases). This CDR3 has 13 amino acids. Between the trimmed V and J ends, which lost 7 bases and 4 bases, there was a span of 12 bases. The germline CDR1 and CDR2 sequences are SGHTA and FQGNSA. The CDR3 region has the DNA TGTGCCAGCACTAAGGACTTCGCAGATACGCAGTATTTT. It encodes CASTKDFADTQYF.

This clonotype was seen a few times. The genes are TRBV7-9 and TRBJ1-1; D gene unclear. The CDR3 loop spans 13 amino acids. V lost 5 bases, J lost 4 bases, and 11 bases lay in between. Looked up from germline, CDR1 is SEHNR and CDR2 is FQNEAQ (reference sequence). For the CDR3, the DNA is TGTGCCAGCAGCGCCCCGTCGAGCACTGAAGCTTTCTTT. Encoded protein: CASSAPSSTEAFF. The full variable domain, in which reference TRBV7-9 and TRBJ1-1 provide the parts outside the CDR3, is DTGVSQNPRHKITKRGQNVTFRCDPISEHNRLYWYRQTLGQGPEFLTYFQNEAQLEKSRLLSDRFSAERPKGSFSTLEIQRTEQGDSAMYLCASSAPSSTEAFFGQGTRLTVV.

The chain joins TRBV12-2 to TRBJ2-3; the table's D call TRBD2 went unverified against the DNA. TRBV12-2 is a documented pseudogene. CDR3 length: 16 residues. CDR3 sequence: CASRPGLAGGKDTQYF. DNA for the CDR3: TGTGCAAGTCGCCCAGGACTAGCGGGGGGGAAAGATACGCAGTATTTT.

This clonotype has more than one count but fewer than ten. The J gene is TRBJ2-7, the V gene TRBV20-1; D is perhaps TRBD1 or TRBD2 (5 bases each). Germline V gene lookup returns CDR1 DFQATT and CDR2 SNEGSKA (reference sequence). The V and J ends lost 5 bases and 7 bases respectively, with 24 bases between them. The CDR3 is made up of 15 amino acids. CDR3 loop: CSAATRGAFRGEQYF. The CDR3 region has the DNA TGCAGTGCTGCTACTCGAGGGGCGTTCCGCGGGGAGCAGTACTTC.

This clonotype has a handful of counts. The J gene is TRBJ2-1, the V gene TRBV29-1, with TRBD2 matching over 7 bases. Germline assignment: CDR1 SQVTM and CDR2 ANQGSEA. Unmatched junction bases numbered 16, after V lost 7 bases and J lost 10 bases. CDR3 size: 14 residues. The CDR3 reads CSGSMSSGRGEQFF. CDR3 bases: TGCAGCGGCAGCATGTCTAGCGGAAGAGGGGAGCAGTTCTTC.

The chain is built from TRBV7-3 and TRBJ1-1; D remains unclear. This CDR3 is built from 14 residues. Germline CDR1 SGHTA, CDR2 FQGTGA. Trimming removed 0 bases at V and 4 bases at J, with 9 bases between. The chain's CDR3 is CASSLTGWGTEAFF. In DNA, the CDR3 is TGTGCCAGCAGCTTAACCGGATGGGGCACTGAAGCTTTCTTT. The entire variable domain, with the rest obtained from reference TRBV7-3 and TRBJ1-1, is as follows: GAGVSQTPSNKVTEKGKYVELRCDPISGHTALYWYRQSLGQGPEFLIYFQGTGAADDSGLPNDRFFAVRPEGSVSTLKIQRTERGDSAVYLCASSLTGWGTEAFFGQGTRLTVV.

The chain's CDR3 is CASSKNRQGFDTQYF. Here the CDR3 DNA reads TGTGCCAGCAGTAAAAATAGACAGGGGTTCGATACGCAGTATTTT. The rearrangement uses TRBV6-1 and TRBJ2-3; 8 bases map to TRBD1. With V trimmed by 5 bases and J by 6 bases, 10 bases remained unmatched. The CDR3 has 15 amino acids. CDR1 MNHNS and CDR2 SASEGT come from the germline V gene.

This clonotype was seen only a few times. The chain has TRBV20-1 and TRBJ2-5; D is unresolved. The ends were cut back, 6 bases at V and 5 bases at J, with 16 bases in the middle. The CDR3 runs 13 residues. Germline V lookup: CDR1 DFQATT, CDR2 SNEGSKA (reference sequence). The CDR3 sequence is CSAKDQSTETQYF. CDR3 sequence (DNA): TGCAGTGCCAAGGACCAGAGTACGGAGACCCAGTACTTC.

The chain carries TRBV18 and TRBJ1-1; D not certain. The CDR3 is made up of 13 amino acids. Trimming took off 6 bases at V and 6 bases at J, with 14 bases between the two ends. Per germline, CDR1 KGHSH and CDR2 LQKENI. The DNA of the CDR3 is TGTGCCAGCTCCGTAGAAGTAACAGCTGAAGCTTTCTTT. Protein product: CASSVEVTAEAFF.

The V and J genes are TRBV6-1 and TRBJ1-2, with 7 bases aligning to TRBD1. The ends lost 10 bases at V and 2 bases at J; junction bases unmatched: 7. This CDR3 comprises 13 residues. Germline CDR1 is MNHNS and CDR2 is SASEGT. CDR3 sequence: CATTGASNYGYTF. The CDR3 DNA sequence: TGTGCCACTACAGGGGCAAGCAACTATGGCTACACCTTC.

This clonotype was observed a handful of times. V usage is TRBV5-1 and J usage is TRBJ2-5; either TRBD1 or TRBD2 may supply D (5 bases each). Trimming took off 7 bases at V and 2 bases at J, with 6 bases between the two ends. The germline V gene encodes CDR1 SGHRS and CDR2 YFSETQ. The length of the CDR3 is 11 residues. The CDR3 reads CASGGQETQYF. CDR3 nucleotides: TGCGCCAGCGGGGGACAAGAGACCCAGTACTTC.

This rearrangement joins TRBV12-3 or TRBV12-4 to TRBJ2-1; 8 bases map to TRBD2. The CDR3 spans 15 residues. The V segment lost 1 base and the J segment 4 bases; nucleotides outside the gene matches: 3. The CDR3 DNA sequence: TGTGCCAGCAGTTTAGTGGGACTAGAGTACAATGAGCAGTTCTTC. It codes for CASSLVGLEYNEQFF.

The chain uses TRBV20-1 and TRBJ1-1; D not certain. Trimming shortened V by 3 bases and J by 0 bases, and 5 bases separated the two germline ends. CDR1 DFQATT and CDR2 SNEGSKA come from the germline V gene (reference sequence). This CDR3 region has 12 residues. The CDR3 nucleotides are TGCAGTGCTAGCGTCCTGAACACTGAAGCTTTCTTT. Translated, it gives CSASVLNTEAFF.

This clonotype was counted between two and nine times. V usage is TRBV15 and J usage is TRBJ1-4, with TRBD1 identical over 7 bases. The germline V gene encodes CDR1 LNHNV and CDR2 YYDKDF (reference sequence). CDR3 length: 16 residues. The trim removed 1 base at V and 7 bases at J, leaving 9 bases unmatched. CDR3 nucleotides: TGTGCCACCAGCAGAGGGTCCGGGACAGCGGGTGAAAAACTGTTTTTT. Translation: CATSRGSGTAGEKLFF.